What follows describes a single TCR beta chain. Its specificity is unknown. The germline gene is not matched at one end of the junction; a read error may be the cause. The data are from a study of T cells in localized non-small cell lung cancer. Study outcomes and limitations: Elevated blood T cell density was associated with longer overall survival. Clonality of T cells reached its maximum in uninvolved adjacent lung, surpassing tumor.

Per the germline V gene, CDR1 is ENHRY and CDR2 is SYGVKD. CDR3 size: 14 residues. Assay: immunoSEQ multiplex PCR; the TCRdb copy retains only in-frame clones and omits some. The sample has 19,000 or so clones; approximately 91% are singletons. The clonotype originates from a male donor aged 60 or older with stage II lung adenocarcinoma. This sample comprised peripheral blood mononuclear cells, obtained before any cancer treatment. This chain connects TRBV10-3 to TRBJ2-3; 7 nucleotides line up with TRBD1. The CDR3 DNA is TGTGCCATCAGTGCCGGACAGGACACAGATGCGCAGTATTTT. Encoded protein: CAISAGQDTDAQYF.